Listed below are T cell receptor beta chains from one sample, sequenced in a study of identical twins. Via MiXCR, TCRdb re-called the 5' RACE reads, giving one row per CDR3 protein. The data hold approximately 210,000 distinct CDR3 sequences, with 15% observed a single time. These sequences were also reported in another study, on T cells expressing NK-cell markers.

Sequenced input: CD8+ T cells sorted from blood. The receptor set was obtained from a woman aged 18-29 years in good health. Each CDR3 is given with its conserved first and last residue. D genes are given only for firm matches. Clone size is given for some rows only: seen once, a few or many times, or a class if the clone is expanded.

>TRBV15|.|.|TRBJ2-1
CATSRDRGPVNEQFF
TGTGCCACCAGCAGAGATCGCGGACCGGTAAATGAGCAGTTCTTC
>TRBV19|.|.|TRBJ2-1
CASSIVLYNEQFF
TGTGCCAGTAGTATTGTTCTCTACAATGAGCAGTTCTTC
>TRBV5-1|TRBD2|few|TRBJ2-1
CASSLMGTSGRANEQFF
TGCGCCAGCAGCTTGATGGGGACTAGCGGGAGGGCCAATGAGCAGTTCTTC
>TRBV7-9|.|.|TRBJ2-4
CASVEAVKNIQYF
TGTGCCAGCGTAGAGGCTGTGAAAAACATTCAGTACTTC
>TRBV14|.|.|TRBJ2-7
CASSQGHRAFPPYEQYF
TGTGCCAGCAGCCAAGGGCACCGGGCGTTTCCCCCCTACGAGCAGTACTTC
>TRBV25-1|TRBD1|few|TRBJ2-2
CASSEPGTGNTGELFF
TGTGCCAGCAGTGAGCCCGGGACAGGGAACACCGGGGAGCTGTTTTTT
>TRBV11-2|.|.|TRBJ1-5
CASSLGGFTNQPQHF
TGTGCCAGCAGCTTGGGGGGTTTCACCAATCAGCCCCAGCATTTT
>TRBV6-4|TRBD2|once|TRBJ2-3
CASSDSGGASNTQYF
TGTGCCAGCAGTGACTCCGGGGGGGCCTCGAATACGCAGTATTTT
>TRBV12-3/TRBV12-4|.|.|TRBJ2-7
CASSFESYEQYF
TGTGCCAGCAGTTTCGAGTCCTACGAGCAGTACTTC
>TRBV3-1|TRBD2|.|TRBJ2-1
CASSQDATSGIDEQFF
TGTGCCAGCAGCCAAGATGCAACTAGCGGGATTGATGAGCAGTTCTTC
>TRBV29-1|TRBD2|many|TRBJ2-7
CSVLGTSVSEQYF
TGCAGCGTTTTGGGGACTAGCGTGAGCGAGCAGTACTTC
>TRBV6-5|.|few|TRBJ2-7
CASSYSDLYYEQYF
TGTGCCAGCAGTTACTCGGACCTGTACTACGAGCAGTACTTC
>TRBV5-6|TRBD1|.|TRBJ2-5
CAGGQNQETQYF
TGTGCCGGGGGACAGAACCAAGAGACCCAGTACTTC
>TRBV12-3/TRBV12-4|.|few|TRBJ2-7
CASSWGVEQYF
TGTGCCAGCAGTTGGGGGGTCGAGCAGTACTTC
>TRBV5-6|.|.|TRBJ1-1
CASSLGTLTEAFF
TGTGCCAGCAGCTTGGGTACACTTACTGAAGCTTTCTTT
>TRBV29-1|.|few|TRBJ2-1
CSVELAPEQFF
TGCAGCGTTGAACTAGCTCCTGAGCAGTTCTTC
>TRBV3-1|TRBD2|.|TRBJ2-5
CASSPTRGADQETQYF
TGTGCCAGCAGCCCGACGCGGGGGGCGGACCAAGAGACCCAGTACTTC
>TRBV7-9|TRBD1|few|TRBJ1-2
CASSSRDRHLLLGYTF
TGTGCCAGCAGCTCGAGGGACAGACACCTCCTATTAGGCTACACCTTC
>TRBV6-2/TRBV6-3|.|few|TRBJ2-4
CASIQRGDPPRYF
TGTGCCAGCATCCAGAGGGGAGACCCTCCTCGGTACTTC
>TRBV12-3/TRBV12-4|.|many|TRBJ1-1
CASRGGDTEAFF
TGTGCCAGCAGGGGGGGGGATACTGAAGCTTTCTTT
>TRBV5-6|.|few|TRBJ2-7
CASSLDSRFSYEQYF
TGTGCCAGCAGCTTGGATTCGAGGTTCTCCTACGAGCAGTACTTC
>TRBV20-1|.|once|TRBJ2-6
CSATGTASSGANVLTF
TGCAGTGCAACCGGGACGGCGAGCTCTGGGGCCAACGTCCTGACTTTC
>TRBV6-5|TRBD1|few|TRBJ2-1
CASSYQGAEFF
TGTGCCAGCAGTTACCAGGGGGCAGAGTTCTTC
>TRBV11-2|.|.|TRBJ1-5
CASSTGVYSNQPQHF
TGTGCCAGCAGCACCGGGGTTTATAGCAATCAGCCCCAGCATTTT
>TRBV10-2|TRBD2|.|TRBJ2-7
CASRGLAGEQYF
TGCGCCAGCAGGGGACTAGCGGGCGAGCAGTACTTC
>TRBV12-3/TRBV12-4|TRBD2|.|TRBJ2-1
CASSLLWEGPDEQFF
TGTGCCAGCAGTTTATTGTGGGAGGGCCCCGATGAGCAGTTCTTC
>TRBV24-1|TRBD2|.|TRBJ2-1
CATSEPGLADEQFF
TGTGCCACCAGTGAACCGGGACTAGCTGATGAGCAGTTCTTC
>TRBV5-1|TRBD2|.|TRBJ2-3
CASSSTGGARSTDTQYF
TGCGCCAGCAGCTCAACGGGGGGGGCACGGAGCACAGATACGCAGTATTTT
>TRBV7-6|TRBD2|.|TRBJ2-1
CASRRTSGGFRNEQFF
TGTGCCAGCAGGAGGACTAGCGGGGGGTTTAGGAATGAGCAGTTCTTC
>TRBV7-3|.|.|TRBJ2-1
CASSRTRGPDNEQFF
TGTGCCAGCAGCCGAACCCGGGGGCCGGACAATGAGCAGTTCTTC
>TRBV12-3/TRBV12-4|TRBD2|.|TRBJ2-1
CASSPSSGLYNEQFF
TGTGCCAGCAGCCCCTCTAGCGGACTCTACAATGAGCAGTTCTTC
>TRBV4-1|.|few|TRBJ2-3
CASSQGQASDTQYF
TGCGCCAGCAGCCAAGGGCAGGCATCAGATACGCAGTATTTT
>TRBV11-2|TRBD1|few|TRBJ2-5
CASRSQGAGTQYF
TGTGCCAGCAGGTCACAGGGGGCGGGGACCCAGTACTTC
>TRBV29-1|.|few|TRBJ2-2
CSVPSRAANTGELFF
TGCAGCGTCCCCTCTAGGGCCGCGAACACCGGGGAGCTGTTTTTT
>TRBV7-9|TRBD2|.|TRBJ2-3
CASRNTLAGITDTQYF
TGTGCCAGCAGAAATACACTAGCGGGGATCACAGATACGCAGTATTTT
>TRBV20-1|TRBD2|.|TRBJ2-3
CSAGGLAFRAGNTQYF
TGCAGTGCTGGGGGACTAGCTTTCCGGGCAGGAAATACGCAGTATTTT
>TRBV7-2|.|.|TRBJ2-7
CASSLRWSGGTLNEQYF
TGTGCCAGCAGCTTAAGGTGGTCGGGCGGCACCTTAAACGAGCAGTACTTC
>TRBV7-8|TRBD2|.|TRBJ2-1
CASSLWGSGRTPVNEQFF
TGTGCCAGCAGCTTATGGGGTAGCGGGAGGACCCCCGTGAATGAGCAGTTCTTC
>TRBV9|TRBD1|.|TRBJ2-6
CASSGTDRAEDVLTF
TGTGCCAGCAGCGGTACGGACAGGGCCGAAGACGTCCTGACTTTC
>TRBV7-6|TRBD1|.|TRBJ1-1
CASSLATGGWTEAFF
TGTGCCAGCAGCTTAGCGACAGGGGGTTGGACTGAAGCTTTCTTT
>TRBV7-9|.|.|TRBJ2-1
CASSLGSFEQFF
TGTGCCAGCAGCTTAGGCTCATTTGAGCAGTTCTTC
>TRBV7-8|.|.|TRBJ2-7
CASSLVSSSYGSYEQYF
TGTGCCAGCAGCTTAGTAAGCAGTTCCTACGGTAGCTACGAGCAGTACTTC
>TRBV5-1|TRBD2|many|TRBJ2-1
CASSDTSAHYNEQFF
TGCGCCAGCAGCGACACTAGCGCCCATTACAATGAGCAGTTCTTC
>TRBV6-5|.|.|TRBJ2-1
CASSYWSTSTTPINEQFF
TGTGCCAGCAGTTACTGGTCTACGAGTACCACACCGATCAATGAGCAGTTCTTC
>TRBV6-1|.|.|TRBJ1-5
CASSMGPDNQPQHF
TGTGCCAGCAGCATGGGACCCGACAATCAGCCCCAGCATTTT
>TRBV20-1|.|many|TRBJ1-1
CSASLSDTEAFF
TGCAGTGCTAGTTTGTCGGACACTGAAGCTTTCTTT
>TRBV5-1|.|.|TRBJ2-1
CASSLGEYYFNEQFF
TGCGCCAGCAGCTTGGGGGAATATTACTTCAATGAGCAGTTCTTC
>TRBV10-3|.|.|TRBJ2-1
CAISESSVEQFF
TGTGCCATCAGTGAGTCGTCGGTTGAGCAGTTCTTC
>TRBV13|TRBD1|few|TRBJ2-1
CASLGQGAVGNEQFF
TGTGCCAGCCTCGGACAGGGGGCTGTTGGAAATGAGCAGTTCTTC
>TRBV5-1|TRBD2|.|TRBJ2-7
CASSSLSLAGFSYEQYF
TGCGCCAGCAGCTCCCTGTCACTAGCGGGGTTCTCCTACGAGCAGTACTTC
>TRBV5-1|TRBD2|.|TRBJ2-1
CASSFKRGDNEQFF
TGCGCCAGCAGCTTCAAGCGGGGGGACAATGAGCAGTTCTTC
>TRBV12-3/TRBV12-4|TRBD1|.|TRBJ2-5
CASSLWDRETQYF
TGTGCCAGCAGTTTATGGGACAGGGAGACCCAGTACTTC
>TRBV12-3/TRBV12-4|.|few|TRBJ2-3
CASSLSLGATDTQYF
TGTGCCAGCAGTTTATCGTTGGGGGCCACAGATACGCAGTATTTT
>TRBV7-9|.|few|TRBJ1-5
CASSLFSEPQHF
TGTGCCAGCAGCTTATTCTCTGAGCCCCAGCATTTT
>TRBV7-9|.|few|TRBJ2-1
CASSLERGIYNEQFF
TGTGCCAGCAGCTTAGAACGCGGAATCTACAATGAGCAGTTCTTC
>TRBV29-1|.|.|TRBJ2-7
CSGGRDGEQYF
TGCAGCGGGGGCAGGGACGGCGAGCAGTACTTC
>TRBV20-1|.|few|TRBJ2-2
CSARGTGTGELFF
TGCAGTGCTAGGGGGACTGGGACCGGGGAGCTGTTTTTT
>TRBV6-6|.|.|TRBJ2-1
CASSYERYNEQFF
TGTGCCAGCAGTTACGAGCGATACAATGAGCAGTTCTTC
>TRBV12-3/TRBV12-4|.|few|TRBJ2-7
CASSAGNEQYF
TGTGCCAGCAGTGCCGGTAACGAGCAGTACTTC